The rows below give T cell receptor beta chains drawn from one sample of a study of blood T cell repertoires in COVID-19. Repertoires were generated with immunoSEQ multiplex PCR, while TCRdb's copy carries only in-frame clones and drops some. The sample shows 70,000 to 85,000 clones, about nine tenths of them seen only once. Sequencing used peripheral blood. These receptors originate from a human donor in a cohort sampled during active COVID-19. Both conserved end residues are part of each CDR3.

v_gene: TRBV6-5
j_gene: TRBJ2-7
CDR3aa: CASTPTGTGDYEQYF

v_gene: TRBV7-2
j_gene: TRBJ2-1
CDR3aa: CASSSTGLFYNEQFF

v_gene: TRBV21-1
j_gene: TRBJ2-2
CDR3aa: CASSKRCGTGHTGELFF

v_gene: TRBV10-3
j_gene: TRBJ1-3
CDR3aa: CATNRDPNTIYF

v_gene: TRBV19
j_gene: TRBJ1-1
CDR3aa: CASSMTALREAFF

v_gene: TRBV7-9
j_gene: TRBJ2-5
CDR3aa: CASSLRLAGGQETQYF

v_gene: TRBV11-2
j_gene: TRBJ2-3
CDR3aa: CASRTGQTSTDTQYF

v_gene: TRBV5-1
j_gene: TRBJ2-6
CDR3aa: CASSARGQLLSSGANVLTF

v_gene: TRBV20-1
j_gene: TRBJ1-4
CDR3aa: CSASPEGSTNEKLFF

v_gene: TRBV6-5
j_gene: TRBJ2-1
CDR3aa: CASSQGLAPEEQFF

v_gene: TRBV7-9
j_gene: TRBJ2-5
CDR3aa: CASSLGGQPSQETQYF

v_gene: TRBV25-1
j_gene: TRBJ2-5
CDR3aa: CASGPGLAGVETQYF

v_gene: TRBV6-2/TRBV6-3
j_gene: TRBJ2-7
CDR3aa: CASSYVADNPYEQYF

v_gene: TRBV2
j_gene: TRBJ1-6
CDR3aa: CASSGGTGGNSPLHF

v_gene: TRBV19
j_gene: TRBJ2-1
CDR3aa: CASSSGSSYNEQFF

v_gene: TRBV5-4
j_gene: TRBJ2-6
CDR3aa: CASSRSRDSYFSGANVLTF

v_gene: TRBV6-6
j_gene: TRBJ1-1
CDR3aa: CASSPDSLSMNTEAFF

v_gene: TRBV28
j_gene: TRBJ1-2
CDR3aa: CASSLSGANYGYTF

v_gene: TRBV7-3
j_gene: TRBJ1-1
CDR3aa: CASSQTGGSTEAFF

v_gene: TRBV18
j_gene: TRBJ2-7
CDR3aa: CASSPNTGDYEQYF

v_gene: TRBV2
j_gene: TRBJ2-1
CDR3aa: CASGLGPTGEQFF

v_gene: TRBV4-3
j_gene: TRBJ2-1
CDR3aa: CASSQYTSGSYNEQFF

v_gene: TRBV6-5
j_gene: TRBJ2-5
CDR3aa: CATCRTPQETQYF